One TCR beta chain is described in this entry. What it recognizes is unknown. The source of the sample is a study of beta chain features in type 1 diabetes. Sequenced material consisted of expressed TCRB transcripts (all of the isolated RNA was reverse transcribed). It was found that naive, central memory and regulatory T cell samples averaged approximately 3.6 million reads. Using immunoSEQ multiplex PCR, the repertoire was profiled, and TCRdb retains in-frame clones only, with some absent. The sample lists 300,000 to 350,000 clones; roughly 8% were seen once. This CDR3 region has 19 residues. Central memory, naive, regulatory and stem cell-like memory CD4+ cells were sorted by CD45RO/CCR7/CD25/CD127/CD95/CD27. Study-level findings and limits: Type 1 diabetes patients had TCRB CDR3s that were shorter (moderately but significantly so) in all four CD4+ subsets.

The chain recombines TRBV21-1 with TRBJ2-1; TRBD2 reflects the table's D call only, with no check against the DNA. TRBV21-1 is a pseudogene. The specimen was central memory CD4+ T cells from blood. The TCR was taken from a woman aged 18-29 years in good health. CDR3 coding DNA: TGTGCCAGCAGCAAAGCGTATAGGACCGACGGGAGGGCCGTAAATGAGCAGTTCTTC. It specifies CASSKAYRTDGRAVNEQFF.